A single sample gave rise to the 8 T cell receptor beta chains below, sequenced in a study of a mutant IDH1 vaccine in newly diagnosed glioma (dated by TCRdb to about 2021). Their antigens are not known. Read against the paper, the sample's time point label means: week 23, last vaccination. Each vaccine dose, consisting of 300 ug of a 20-mer mutant IDH1 peptide in Montanide, was administered subcutaneously with topical imiquimod. To prepare the library, the immunoSEQ multiplex PCR assay was applied. As stored in TCRdb, this immuneACCESS dataset retains in-frame rearrangements with V and J assigned. A fraction of the clones does not appear; measured against another copy, unresolved V genes explain less than half of the discrepancy, and the remainder lacks a known reason. The sample table shows 58,000 or so clones, and around 87% are seen once. In total, the top ten clones hold about 1.3% of the sample.

The specimen was PBMCs, collected from a glioma patient whose treatment included an IDH1 peptide vaccine. The receptor set was obtained from a man aged 40-49 years with glioma.

This chain connects TRBV11-2 to TRBJ2-7; TRBD1 aligns across 10 bases. CDR3 size: 13 residues. Germline loops: CDR1 SGHAT, CDR2 FQNNGV. V lost 6 bases and J lost 6; bases outside the gene matches: 5. The CDR3 bases are TGTGCCAGCAGTTTGGACAGGGGGTCCGAGCAGTACTTC. Its protein is CASSLDRGSEQYF.

This clone was detected a few times. The chain couples TRBV2 to TRBJ1-5; D is uncertain. The germline CDR1 and CDR2 sequences are SNHLY and FYNNEI. Trimming pared 2 bases from V and 2 bases from J, leaving 37 bases between. The CDR3 contains 24 residues. In DNA form, the CDR3 reads TGTGCCAGCAGTGAATACCACACTTCCCCCAAGAGACTTAGATGGTTTAGTCGCAATCAGCCCCAGCATTTT. Its translation: CASSEYHTSPKRLRWFSRNQPQHF.

The chain combines TRBV6-1 with TRBJ1-4; D may be TRBD1 (5 bases). Germline assignment: CDR1 MNHNS and CDR2 SASEGT. This CDR3 is built from 15 residues. Between the trimmed V and J ends, which lost 0 bases and 5 bases, there was a span of 10 bases. DNA for the CDR3: TGTGCCAGCAGTGAAGCGGGGGGGGTAAATGAAAAACTGTTTTTT. Encoded protein: CASSEAGGVNEKLFF.

The rearrangement links TRBV7-9 to TRBJ1-3; D remains ambiguous. This CDR3 is 15 amino acids long. Germline CDR1 SEHNR, CDR2 FQNEAQ (reference sequence). V was pared by 5 bases and J by 0 bases, with 11 bases between. The CDR3 region has the DNA TGTGCCAGCAGCACAACACAGCGCTCTGGAAACACCATATATTTT. This translates into CASSTTQRSGNTIYF.

In nucleotides, the CDR3 is TGTGCCAGCAGTGGGCAGGCTTCAGGGAATGAAAAACTGTTTTTT. It is translated as CASSGQASGNEKLFF. The rearrangement uses TRBV9 and TRBJ1-4, with D possibly TRBD1 on 5 matching bases. Trimming took off 5 bases at V and 5 bases at J, with 16 bases between the two ends. This CDR3 has 15 amino acids. CDR1 SGDLS and CDR2 YYNGEE come from the germline V gene.

This clone was recorded once. This rearrangement joins TRBV11-2 to TRBJ2-7; D is unresolved. Per germline, CDR1 SGHAT and CDR2 FQNNGV. The CDR3 sequence is 14 residues long. V was cut by 2 bases and J by 3 bases, with 11 bases left in between. The CDR3 nucleotides read TGTGCCAGCAGCTTATTGGGCGGCGGCTACGAGCAGTACTTC. Translated, it gives CASSLLGGGYEQYF. Complete variable domain (other parts from reference TRBV11-2 and TRBJ2-7): EAGVAQSPRYKIIEKRQSVAFWCNPISGHATLYWYQQILGQGPKLLIQFQNNGVVDDSQLPKDRFSAERLKGVDSTLKIQPAKLEDSAVYLCASSLLGGGYEQYFGPGTRLTVT.

This rearrangement joins TRBV25-1 to TRBJ2-1; 7 nucleotides agree with TRBD2. V gave up 3 bases and J gave up 8 bases; unmatched junction bases: 4. The germline V gene has CDR1 MGHDK and CDR2 SYGVNS. This CDR3 has 13 residues. The CDR3 is CASSDWGRDEQFF. CDR3 sequence (DNA): TGTGCCAGCAGTGACTGGGGGAGGGATGAGCAGTTCTTC.

This clone was observed once. V usage is TRBV21-1 and J usage is TRBJ1-5. TRBV21-1 is a recognized pseudogene. The CDR3 totals 13 residues. CDR3 sequence: CASSMKDNQPQHF. DNA of the CDR3: TGTGCCAGCAGCATGAAGGACAATCAGCCCCAGCATTTT.